The clone carrying this TCR beta chain appeared a few times. The target antigen is unknown. This sample is part of a study of cytotoxic CD8 clonotypes in ibrutinib-treated CLL. Study-level findings and limits: Public clonotypes were seen rarely and were contracted or stable on treatment. An increase in clonality occurred at ibrutinib response, followed by a return toward baseline at progression.

The germline V and J ends were trimmed by 3 bases and 0 bases, with 6 bases remaining between them. The CDR3 length is 13 residues. Germline V gene lookup returns CDR1 SEHNR and CDR2 FQNEAQ (reference sequence). The planned depth of sequencing spanned 1 in 200,000 to 1 in 1 million T cells. Profiling relied on immunoSEQ multiplex PCR, and the TCRdb table lists in-frame clones only, not all of them. Of approximately 47,000 clones detected, more than 55% appear once; the ten largest clones hold less than 30%. The starting material was PBMCs, obtained after 24 months of ibrutinib treatment. The chain couples TRBV7-9 to TRBJ2-7, with D hard to call. The clonotype was recovered from a human donor with chronic lymphocytic leukemia. The DNA for the CDR3 is TGTGCCAGCAGCTTTTTGGCCTCCTACGAGCAGTACTTC. Amino acids: CASSFLASYEQYF.